These T cell receptor beta chains were read from a single sample in a study of CD8+ T cells in alopecia areata. Sequencing used immunoSEQ multiplex PCR; TCRdb keeps in-frame clones, though not all of them. The sample has 140,000 to 150,000 clones; about 47% are singletons. This specimen consisted of CD4+ T cells sorted from blood, obtained at week 0. The receptors derive from a human donor with alopecia areata. CDR3s include the opening cysteine and the closing phenylalanine or tryptophan. A D gene is named only where the DNA matches it firmly. Size tells how often a clone was seen (once, few, many) or the class of an expanded clone, and some rows leave it out.

V: TRBV7-2; J: TRBJ2-7; size: few; D: TRBD2; DNA: TGTGCCAGCAGCTCGGTGGGCGGGAGGGCCTACGAGCAGTACTTC; CDR3: CASSSVGGRAYEQYF
V: TRBV2; J: TRBJ1-2; size: -; D: TRBD1; DNA: TGTGCCAGCAGTCTGCAGGGGGTCGGTACCTATGGCTACACCTTC; CDR3: CASSLQGVGTYGYTF
V: TRBV6-5; J: TRBJ2-7; size: few; D: -; DNA: TGTGCCAGCAGATCAAGGACAGAAGCCTCCTACGAGCAGTACTTC; CDR3: CASRSRTEASYEQYF
V: TRBV11-2; J: TRBJ2-1; size: few; D: -; DNA: TGTGCCAGCAGGTCTAGACTAGACGAGCAGTTCTTC; CDR3: CASRSRLDEQFF
V: TRBV6-1; J: TRBJ2-4; size: -; D: -; DNA: TGTGCCAGCAGTGCCCCGGCGGGAGCCAAAAACATTCAGTACTTC; CDR3: CASSAPAGAKNIQYF
V: TRBV28; J: TRBJ1-2; size: few; D: -; DNA: TGTGCCAGCAGTTTTTTAGGGGGTGCGAACTATGGCTACACCTTC; CDR3: CASSFLGGANYGYTF
V: TRBV30; J: TRBJ1-1; size: -; D: -; DNA: TGTGCCTGGACCGCGCCCCTTGGAGTACCGAACACTGAAGCTTTCTTT; CDR3: CAWTAPLGVPNTEAFF
V: TRBV30; J: TRBJ2-7; size: few; D: TRBD1; DNA: TGTGCCTGGAGTTTGGACAGGGCGGGCGAGCAGTACTTC; CDR3: CAWSLDRAGEQYF
V: TRBV23-1; J: TRBJ2-1; size: -; D: -; DNA: TGCGCCAGCAGTCAAAGCCCCCCAGGGGAAGTTTCTAAGTTCTTC; CDR3: CASSQSPPGEVSKFF
V: TRBV29-1; J: TRBJ2-4; size: few; D: -; DNA: TGCAGCGTTGAGAGGGGAGGCGGAAACATTCAGTACTTC; CDR3: CSVERGGGNIQYF
V: TRBV6-5; J: TRBJ2-7; size: -; D: -; DNA: TGTGCCAGCGGGCTAGACTACGAGCAGTACTTC; CDR3: CASGLDYEQYF
V: TRBV5-8; J: TRBJ2-5; size: -; D: TRBD2; DNA: TGTGCCAGCAGCTTCGGACTAGCGGGAGAGGGAGAGACCCAGTACTTC; CDR3: CASSFGLAGEGETQYF
V: TRBV30; J: TRBJ1-2; size: -; D: -; DNA: TGTGCCTGGAGTGTAAAGGGGTCCTATGGCTACACCTTC; CDR3: CAWSVKGSYGYTF
V: TRBV6-6; J: TRBJ2-7; size: -; D: TRBD1; DNA: TGTGCCAGCAGTTATGCGCCGGGACAGGGCTACGAGCAGTACTTC; CDR3: CASSYAPGQGYEQYF
V: TRBV29-1; J: TRBJ1-5; size: -; D: -; DNA: TGCAGCGCATTATTGGGGGCTGGGCAGCCCCAGCATTTT; CDR3: CSALLGAGQPQHF
V: TRBV29-1; J: TRBJ2-3; size: few; D: TRBD1; DNA: TGCAGCGCTGCCGGGACAGGGAAATCAGATACGCAGTATTTT; CDR3: CSAAGTGKSDTQYF
V: TRBV6-6; J: TRBJ2-7; size: -; D: TRBD1; DNA: TGTGCCAGCAGTTACCAGACAGGGGGCGAGCAGTACTTC; CDR3: CASSYQTGGEQYF
V: TRBV5-1; J: TRBJ2-1; size: -; D: -; DNA: TGCGCCAGCAGCCGGCTACAACAGAAAGCCTACAATGAGCAGTTCTTC; CDR3: CASSRLQQKAYNEQFF
V: TRBV29-1; J: TRBJ2-7; size: -; D: TRBD2; DNA: TGCAGCGTCGCCGGGACTAGCGGGAGGGCCCCCGAGCAGTACTTC; CDR3: CSVAGTSGRAPEQYF
V: TRBV7-2; J: TRBJ2-1; size: few; D: TRBD1; DNA: TGTGCCAGCAGCGAGGGGGCTAGCTATACGTTCTTC; CDR3: CASSEGASYTFF
V: TRBV5-1; J: TRBJ2-2; size: -; D: TRBD2; DNA: TGCGCCAGCAGTAGGTTAGCGGGAGGTGGCACCGGGGAGCTGTTTTTT; CDR3: CASSRLAGGGTGELFF
V: TRBV25-1; J: TRBJ2-3; size: few; D: -; DNA: TGTGCCACCAGCAGGACTAAGGGCTTCGGCACAGATACGCAGTATTTT; CDR3: CATSRTKGFGTDTQYF
V: TRBV14; J: TRBJ1-1; size: -; D: -; DNA: TGTGCCAGCAGCCATGAGTGGAACACTGAAGCTTTCTTT; CDR3: CASSHEWNTEAFF
V: TRBV7-6; J: TRBJ2-2; size: -; D: -; DNA: TGTGCCAGCTCCGTATTAGGGGAAGTTGGCGGGGAGCTGTTTTTT; CDR3: CASSVLGEVGGELFF
V: TRBV29-1; J: TRBJ2-7; size: few; D: TRBD1; DNA: TGCAGCGTTAGACAGGGGAGCTCCTACGAGCAGTACTTC; CDR3: CSVRQGSSYEQYF
V: TRBV29-1; J: TRBJ2-5; size: -; D: TRBD2; DNA: TGCAGCGCCGTCAGTAGCGGGAGGGCCGAGGGACCCCAGTACTTC; CDR3: CSAVSSGRAEGPQYF
V: TRBV30; J: TRBJ2-7; size: -; D: -; DNA: TGTGCCTGGGTGACGCGCGGGGACCCCTACGAGCAGTACTTC; CDR3: CAWVTRGDPYEQYF
V: TRBV6-5; J: TRBJ1-1; size: -; D: -; DNA: TGTGCCAGCAGTGTAACAGTGTCGAACACTGAAGCTTTCTTT; CDR3: CASSVTVSNTEAFF
V: TRBV5-1; J: TRBJ1-2; size: -; D: TRBD1; DNA: TGCGCCAGCAGCCCTTGGGACAGCGGGGAAGGCTACACCTTC; CDR3: CASSPWDSGEGYTF
V: TRBV6-1; J: TRBJ1-2; size: -; D: -; DNA: TGTGCCAGCAGTCCTGGTAGGGGTAACTATGGCTACACCTTC; CDR3: CASSPGRGNYGYTF
V: TRBV30; J: TRBJ1-2; size: few; D: -; DNA: TGTGCCTGGAATCGCCAGGGGCATGGCTACACCTTC; CDR3: CAWNRQGHGYTF
V: TRBV6-6; J: TRBJ1-1; size: -; D: -; DNA: TGTGCCAGCAGTGACAGGAACACTGAAGCTTTCTTT; CDR3: CASSDRNTEAFF
V: TRBV30; J: TRBJ1-1; size: few; D: -; DNA: TGTGCCTGGAGTGCGGCCAGATTGCAACGGCAAGCTTTCTTT; CDR3: CAWSAARLQRQAFF
V: TRBV5-1; J: TRBJ2-2; size: -; D: -; DNA: TGCGCCAGCAGCTTGGTAGCTGGAGAGGGCACCGGGGAGCTGTTTTTT; CDR3: CASSLVAGEGTGELFF
V: TRBV7-9; J: TRBJ2-7; size: -; D: -; DNA: TGTGCCAGCAGCAATTTACCGTCAGGAGCCTACGAGCAGTACTTC; CDR3: CASSNLPSGAYEQYF
V: TRBV15; J: TRBJ2-3; size: -; D: -; DNA: TGTGCCACCAGCGCGGACCCTCAAGGGACGCAGTATTTT; CDR3: CATSADPQGTQYF
V: TRBV4-1; J: TRBJ1-4; size: -; D: -; DNA: TGCGCCAGCAGCCAAGGCGAAGGGAATGAAAAACTGTTTTTT; CDR3: CASSQGEGNEKLFF
V: TRBV7-7; J: TRBJ2-5; size: -; D: -; DNA: TGTGCTAGCAGCTCAGGTGGGACCCAGTACTTC; CDR3: CASSSGGTQYF
V: TRBV10-3; J: TRBJ2-2; size: -; D: -; DNA: TGTGCCATCGGACAAATTGACGGAAACACCGGGGAGCTGTTTTTT; CDR3: CAIGQIDGNTGELFF
V: TRBV7-2; J: TRBJ2-7; size: -; D: TRBD2; DNA: TGTGCCAGCAGTGGGGGAGCGGGAATTTACGAGCAGTACTTC; CDR3: CASSGGAGIYEQYF
V: TRBV29-1; J: TRBJ1-4; size: few; D: -; DNA: TGCAGCGCCTCAATTAATGAAAAACTGTTTTTT; CDR3: CSASINEKLFF